These T cell receptor beta chains were read from a single sample in a study of cytomegalovirus exposure and HLA in healthy donors. Generated by immunoSEQ multiplex PCR, the TCRdb table keeps only in-frame clones and is missing some. The sample lists about 100,000 clones, 65% to 80% seen once, with over 3.5% in the top ten. The source material was PBMCs. The receptors were gathered from a woman aged 50 to 65 in good health and CMV-seropositive. Both conserved end residues are part of each CDR3. Fields, in order: J gene, CDR3 length, D gene, clone size, V gene, CDR3 protein, CDR3 DNA. A D gene is named only where the DNA matches it firmly. Only part of the rows carry a size: once, few, many, or a class if the clone is expanded.

j_call: TRBJ1-5
cdr3_length: 13
d_call: -
clone_size: few
v_call: TRBV7-4
cdr3_aa: CASSLRGRQPQHF
cdr3_nt: TGTGCCAGCAGCTTACGGGGGAGGCAGCCCCAGCATTTT

j_call: TRBJ2-7
cdr3_length: 12
d_call: -
clone_size: -
v_call: TRBV27
cdr3_aa: CASGHSSYEQYF
cdr3_nt: TGTGCCAGCGGCCACAGCTCCTACGAGCAGTACTTC

j_call: TRBJ2-1
cdr3_length: 13
d_call: TRBD1
clone_size: -
v_call: TRBV19
cdr3_aa: CASSTDRGDEQFF
cdr3_nt: TGTGCCAGTAGTACCGACAGGGGAGATGAGCAGTTCTTC

j_call: TRBJ2-7
cdr3_length: 15
d_call: TRBD1
clone_size: once
v_call: TRBV5-1
cdr3_aa: CASSFTGQGAGEQYF
cdr3_nt: TGCGCCAGCAGTTTCACGGGACAGGGGGCGGGGGAGCAGTACTTC

j_call: TRBJ2-1
cdr3_length: 19
d_call: TRBD1
clone_size: -
v_call: TRBV10-3
cdr3_aa: CAISESGTGDLSSYNEQFF
cdr3_nt: TGTGCCATCAGTGAGTCCGGGACAGGGGACCTAAGTTCTTACAATGAGCAGTTCTTC

j_call: TRBJ1-2
cdr3_length: 13
d_call: -
clone_size: -
v_call: TRBV30
cdr3_aa: CAWSVSSWEGYTF
cdr3_nt: TGTGCCTGGAGTGTAAGCAGTTGGGAGGGCTACACCTTC

j_call: TRBJ1-2
cdr3_length: 12
d_call: -
clone_size: -
v_call: TRBV27
cdr3_aa: CASSPPGSGYTF
cdr3_nt: TGTGCCAGCAGCCCACCGGGGTCTGGCTACACCTTC

j_call: TRBJ1-2
cdr3_length: 13
d_call: TRBD1
clone_size: -
v_call: TRBV19
cdr3_aa: CASSSGTVYGYTF
cdr3_nt: TGTGCCAGTAGTAGCGGGACAGTGTATGGCTACACCTTC

j_call: TRBJ2-1
cdr3_length: 16
d_call: TRBD2
clone_size: -
v_call: TRBV11-3
cdr3_aa: CASSLGGTSVSNEQFF
cdr3_nt: TGTGCCAGCAGCCTAGGAGGGACTAGCGTAAGCAATGAGCAGTTCTTC

j_call: TRBJ2-7
cdr3_length: 14
d_call: TRBD1
clone_size: -
v_call: TRBV19
cdr3_aa: CASRIGTGSYEQYF
cdr3_nt: TGTGCCAGTAGAATTGGGACAGGATCCTACGAGCAGTACTTC

j_call: TRBJ1-1
cdr3_length: 11
d_call: -
clone_size: -
v_call: TRBV2
cdr3_aa: CASTNAGEAFF
cdr3_nt: TGTGCCAGCACTAACGCTGGTGAAGCTTTCTTT

j_call: TRBJ1-1
cdr3_length: 16
d_call: TRBD1
clone_size: -
v_call: TRBV10-3
cdr3_aa: CAISNSGTGAYTEAFF
cdr3_nt: TGTGCCATCAGTAATTCCGGGACAGGGGCGTACACTGAAGCTTTCTTT

j_call: TRBJ1-2
cdr3_length: 14
d_call: TRBD1
clone_size: few
v_call: TRBV7-9
cdr3_aa: CASSPRTGGYGYTF
cdr3_nt: TGTGCCAGCAGCCCTCGGACAGGGGGCTATGGCTACACCTTC

j_call: TRBJ1-1
cdr3_length: 14
d_call: -
clone_size: -
v_call: TRBV19
cdr3_aa: CASSIGQPNTEAFF
cdr3_nt: TGTGCCAGTAGTATTGGACAGCCGAACACTGAAGCTTTCTTT

j_call: TRBJ1-2
cdr3_length: 13
d_call: -
clone_size: few
v_call: TRBV7-3
cdr3_aa: CASSLGPAQGYTF
cdr3_nt: TGTGCCAGCAGCTTAGGGCCAGCTCAGGGCTACACCTTC

j_call: TRBJ2-5
cdr3_length: 18
d_call: -
clone_size: -
v_call: TRBV7-6
cdr3_aa: CASSLSIVGRQLQETQYF
cdr3_nt: TGTGCCAGCAGCTTGTCCATAGTGGGGCGGCAGCTTCAAGAGACCCAGTACTTC

j_call: TRBJ2-5
cdr3_length: 14
d_call: -
clone_size: once
v_call: TRBV7-2
cdr3_aa: CASSLGGNQETQYF
cdr3_nt: TGTGCCAGCAGCTTAGGAGGGAACCAAGAGACCCAGTACTTC

j_call: TRBJ1-3
cdr3_length: 17
d_call: -
clone_size: -
v_call: TRBV5-4
cdr3_aa: CASSSRDGLSSGNTIYF
cdr3_nt: TGTGCCAGCAGCTCCCGGGACGGACTAAGCTCTGGAAACACCATATATTTT

j_call: TRBJ2-3
cdr3_length: 15
d_call: TRBD2
clone_size: -
v_call: TRBV7-6
cdr3_aa: CASSSAGGITDTQYF
cdr3_nt: TGTGCCAGCTCTAGTGCGGGAGGGATCACAGATACGCAGTATTTT

j_call: TRBJ2-1
cdr3_length: 13
d_call: TRBD1
clone_size: -
v_call: TRBV29-1
cdr3_aa: CSVSWTGGNEQFF
cdr3_nt: TGCAGCGTTTCTTGGACAGGGGGCAATGAGCAGTTCTTC

j_call: TRBJ1-1
cdr3_length: 10
d_call: -
clone_size: -
v_call: TRBV20-1
cdr3_aa: CSASGEGAFF
cdr3_nt: TGCAGTGCTAGCGGGGAGGGAGCTTTCTTT

j_call: TRBJ1-1
cdr3_length: 13
d_call: TRBD1
clone_size: -
v_call: TRBV27
cdr3_aa: CASRPDRGTEAFF
cdr3_nt: TGTGCCAGCAGGCCAGACAGGGGAACTGAAGCTTTCTTT

j_call: TRBJ2-1
cdr3_length: 14
d_call: TRBD1
clone_size: -
v_call: TRBV2
cdr3_aa: CATSRRGPGNEQFF
cdr3_nt: TGTGCCACCTCCCGAAGGGGGCCTGGGAATGAGCAGTTCTTC

j_call: TRBJ1-2
cdr3_length: 12
d_call: -
clone_size: -
v_call: TRBV29-1
cdr3_aa: CSLDEGFFGYTF
cdr3_nt: TGCAGTCTTGACGAGGGTTTCTTTGGCTACACCTTC

j_call: TRBJ2-1
cdr3_length: 16
d_call: TRBD2
clone_size: -
v_call: TRBV7-3
cdr3_aa: CASSPKERGPYNEQFF
cdr3_nt: TGTGCCAGCAGCCCCAAGGAGCGGGGACCCTACAATGAGCAGTTCTTC

j_call: TRBJ2-2
cdr3_length: 17
d_call: TRBD2
clone_size: -
v_call: TRBV4-1
cdr3_aa: CASSPSGLAGPTGELFF
cdr3_nt: TGCGCCAGCAGCCCGTCGGGGCTAGCGGGACCCACCGGGGAGCTGTTTTTT

j_call: TRBJ1-1
cdr3_length: 16
d_call: -
clone_size: -
v_call: TRBV6-1
cdr3_aa: CASSERLGLGSTEAFF
cdr3_nt: TGTGCCAGCAGTGAACGGCTTGGGCTCGGAAGCACTGAAGCTTTCTTT

j_call: TRBJ2-7
cdr3_length: 16
d_call: TRBD2
clone_size: -
v_call: TRBV7-9
cdr3_aa: CSSSTEGSGGAYEQYF
cdr3_nt: TGTTCCAGCAGCACCGAGGGTAGCGGGGGGGCTTACGAGCAGTACTTC

j_call: TRBJ1-5
cdr3_length: 13
d_call: -
clone_size: few
v_call: TRBV14
cdr3_aa: CASSQDLSQPQHF
cdr3_nt: TGTGCCAGCAGCCAAGATTTATCTCAGCCCCAGCATTTT

j_call: TRBJ2-2
cdr3_length: 14
d_call: -
clone_size: -
v_call: TRBV6-5
cdr3_aa: CASSPQGLTGELFF
cdr3_nt: TGTGCCAGCAGTCCCCAGGGTCTTACCGGGGAGCTGTTTTTT

j_call: TRBJ1-2
cdr3_length: 13
d_call: -
clone_size: -
v_call: TRBV27
cdr3_aa: CASSLTANYGYTF
cdr3_nt: TGTGCCAGCAGTTTGACAGCTAACTATGGCTACACCTTC

j_call: TRBJ2-1
cdr3_length: 12
d_call: -
clone_size: -
v_call: TRBV30
cdr3_aa: CAWQRGGGAEFF
cdr3_nt: TGTGCCTGGCAACGTGGGGGGGGCGCGGAGTTCTTC

j_call: TRBJ2-7
cdr3_length: 12
d_call: TRBD1
clone_size: -
v_call: TRBV10-3
cdr3_aa: CAIRTTGNEQYF
cdr3_nt: TGTGCCATCAGGACGACAGGGAACGAGCAGTACTTC

j_call: TRBJ1-1
cdr3_length: 16
d_call: TRBD1
clone_size: -
v_call: TRBV10-3
cdr3_aa: CAISESRQGENTEAFF
cdr3_nt: TGTGCCATCAGTGAGTCCCGACAGGGGGAGAACACTGAAGCTTTCTTT

j_call: TRBJ1-1
cdr3_length: 14
d_call: TRBD1
clone_size: -
v_call: TRBV30
cdr3_aa: CAWRGQGVGTEAFF
cdr3_nt: TGTGCCTGGAGGGGACAGGGGGTGGGCACTGAAGCTTTCTTT